What follows are 30 T cell receptor beta chains derived from one specimen sequenced in a study of T cell changes during pregnancy in multiple sclerosis. Assay used: immunoSEQ multiplex PCR; TCRdb lists only in-frame clones, some missing. The table records fewer than 95,000 clones, 90% to 95% of them present only once. The sequences come from peripheral blood, collected in the first trimester of pregnancy. Every receptor here comes from a female donor in good health, enrolled as a control in a pregnancy study.

The V gene is TRBV5-6, the J gene TRBJ1-3; 10 bases line up with TRBD1. CDR1 is SGHDT and CDR2 is YYEEEE in the germline V gene. CDR3 length: 19 amino acids. V shed 0 bases, J shed 0 bases, and the junction held 9 bases outside the gene matches. The CDR3 nucleotides read TGTGCCAGCAGCTTGGTCCGGGACAGGGGCGACCTCTCTGGAAACACCATATATTTT. Its translation is CASSLVRDRGDLSGNTIYF. The whole variable domain, remainder taken from reference TRBV5-6 and TRBJ1-3, is DAGVTQSPTHLIKTRGQQVTLRCSPKSGHDTVSWYQQALGQGPQFIFQYYEEEERQRGNFPDRFSGHQFPNYSSELNVNALLLGDSALYLCASSLVRDRGDLSGNTIYFGEGSWLTVV.

The sample holds a few counts of this clone. Other nucleotide sequences in the sample specify the same CDR3. The J gene is TRBJ1-5, the V gene TRBV2; 7 nucleotides align to TRBD1. This CDR3 is built from 13 residues. CDR1 and CDR2 (germline): SNHLY, FYNNEI. V trimming: 8 bases; J trimming: 4 bases; junction bases outside the gene matches: 5. The CDR3 loop is CASRRDSNQPQHF. CDR3 nucleotides: TGTGCCAGCCGACGGGACAGTAATCAGCCCCAGCATTTT.

This clone has only a few counts. This sequence joins TRBV7-9 and TRBJ1-1; TRBD1 aligns across 9 bases. V lost 1 base, J lost 1 base, and 7 bases stayed unmatched. In germline, CDR1 is SEHNR, CDR2 FQNEAQ (reference sequence). CDR3 length: 17 residues. The chain's CDR3 is CASSLVFGQGKNTEAFF. CDR3 nucleotide sequence: TGTGCCAGCAGCTTAGTTTTTGGACAGGGGAAGAACACTGAAGCTTTCTTT.

The chain links TRBV5-4 to TRBJ2-3, with a tentative D call TRBD1 (6 bases). The V gene's germline CDR1 is SGHNT and CDR2 YYREEE (reference sequence). CDR3 length: 13 residues. V dropped 2 bases and J dropped 4 bases, with 8 bases sitting between them. CDR3 residues: CASSLTGPDTQYF. The DNA for the CDR3 is TGTGCCAGCAGCTTAACAGGGCCAGATACGCAGTATTTT.

The J gene is TRBJ2-1, the V gene TRBV7-2, with D tentatively TRBD2 (6 bases). V was pared by 2 bases and J by 9 bases, with 14 bases between. Germline CDR1 is SGHTA and CDR2 is FQGNSA. This CDR3 is built from 14 residues. CDR3 protein: CASSLSTRTSEQFF. The CDR3 DNA sequence: TGTGCCAGCAGCTTATCGACTAGAACGAGTGAGCAGTTCTTC. The full variable domain, in which reference TRBV7-2 and TRBJ2-1 provide the parts outside the CDR3, is GAGVSQSPSNKVTEKGKDVELRCDPISGHTALYWYRQSLGQGLEFLIYFQGNSAPDKSGLPSDRFSAERTGGSVSTLTIQRTQQEDSAVYLCASSLSTRTSEQFFGPGTRLTVL.

This chain connects TRBV29-1 to TRBJ2-3, with 8 bases fitting TRBD2. This CDR3 is built from 15 residues. The J segment lost 5 bases and the V segment lost 0 bases, leaving 7 bases of the junction unmatched. Germline assignment: CDR1 SQVTM and CDR2 ANQGSEA. CDR3 in amino acids: CSVEEGTGGVDTQYF. The CDR3 DNA sequence: TGCAGCGTTGAAGAGGGAACGGGAGGGGTAGATACGCAGTATTTT.

This sequence joins TRBV6-5 and TRBJ1-1, with D maybe TRBD1 (5 bases). CDR1 is MNHEY and CDR2 is SVGAGI in the germline V gene. V was trimmed by 2 bases and J by 4 bases, leaving 8 bases between them. The CDR3 contains 13 residues. CDR3 coding DNA: TGTGCCAGCAGTTACCAGGGACTCACTGAAGCTTTCTTT. Translation gives CASSYQGLTEAFF.

This chain links TRBV5-6 with TRBJ2-7, with D uncertain. Per the germline V gene, CDR1 is SGHDT and CDR2 is YYEEEE. This CDR3 contains 14 residues. V gave up 1 base and J gave up 0 bases, with 8 bases separating them. CDR3 in DNA: TGTGCCAGCAGCTTGCGTTCCCCCTCCTACGAGCAGTACTTC. Translated, it gives CASSLRSPSYEQYF.

This sequence joins TRBV6-1 and TRBJ2-5, with D maybe TRBD1 (6 bases). Trimming removed 7 bases at V and 5 bases at J, with 14 bases between. Germline CDR1 and CDR2: MNHNS and SASEGT. The CDR3 contains 13 residues. In nucleotides, the CDR3 is TGTGCCAGCACCGGACAGAGGCGGGAGACCCAGTACTTC. Translation: CASTGQRRETQYF.

The V call is TRBV5-1, the J call TRBJ2-7; TRBD1 might be the D (6 bases). Germline CDR1 SGHRS, CDR2 YFSETQ. The V and J ends lost 2 bases and 3 bases respectively, with 15 bases between them. The CDR3 runs to 15 residues. The CDR3 region is CASSFKDSSIYEQYF. The CDR3 DNA is TGCGCCAGCAGCTTCAAGGACAGCTCGATCTACGAGCAGTACTTC.

This clone was picked up one time. The CDR3 here is CASSSLAGSYEQYF. As DNA, the CDR3 is TGTGCCAGCAGCTCCCTAGCGGGCTCCTACGAGCAGTACTTC. This rearrangement joins TRBV5-4 to TRBJ2-7; the match to TRBD2 covers 8 bases. Germline V gene sequence: CDR1 SGHNT, CDR2 YYREEE (reference sequence). The CDR3 is 14 residues long. V was pared by 3 bases and J by 0 bases, with 2 bases of the junction left unmatched. Full variable domain (remainder filled in from reference TRBV5-4 and TRBJ2-7): ETGVTQSPTHLIKTRGQQVTLRCSSQSGHNTVSWYQQALGQGPQFIFQYYREEENGRGNFPPRFSGLQFPNYSSELNVNALELDDSALYLCASSSLAGSYEQYFGPGTRLTVT.

The DNA for the CDR3 is TGTGCCAGCAGTTTTTTGTCGGTTCGAGATACGCAGTATTTT. Its protein is CASSFLSVRDTQYF. The rearrangement uses TRBV28 and TRBJ2-3; D call uncertain. The CDR3 is 14 amino acids. Germline V gene sequence: CDR1 MDHEN, CDR2 SYDVKM. Deletions cut 3 bases from V and 5 bases from J, with 12 bases between.

This clone was recorded at least ten times. The genes are TRBV5-1 and TRBJ1-5; no definite D call. Per germline, CDR1 SGHRS and CDR2 YFSETQ. V was clipped by 2 bases and J by 3 bases, with 6 bases between them. This CDR3 comprises 13 residues. In nucleotides, the CDR3 is TGCGCCAGCAGCTTACGGGACAATCAGCCCCAGCATTTT. Protein sequence: CASSLRDNQPQHF. The full variable domain, with the rest looked up from reference TRBV5-1 and TRBJ1-5, is KAGVTQTPRYLIKTRGQQVTLSCSPISGHRSVSWYQQTPGQGLQFLFEYFSETQRNKGNFPGRFSGRQFSNSRSEMNVSTLELGDSALYLCASSLRDNQPQHFGDGTRLSIL.

A single count supports this clone. V usage is TRBV28 and J usage is TRBJ2-1; TRBD2 matches 11 bases. Trimming took 2 bases from V and 0 from J; bases not matched to a gene: 3. Germline V lookup: CDR1 MDHEN, CDR2 SYDVKM. This CDR3 is 17 amino acids long. CDR3 sequence (DNA): TGTGCCAGCAGTTTACTTCTAGCGGGGGGCTCCTACAATGAGCAGTTCTTC. Translated, it gives CASSLLLAGGSYNEQFF.

The chain combines TRBV25-1 with TRBJ2-5, with 7 positions matching TRBD1. The V and J ends lost 7 bases and 6 bases, in that order; junction bases with no gene match: 8. CDR3 size: 13 residues. In germline, CDR1 is MGHDK, CDR2 SYGVNS. The CDR3 loop reads CASMTGNLKTQYF. CDR3 sequence (DNA): TGTGCCAGCATGACAGGGAATTTGAAGACCCAGTACTTC. Filled out from reference TRBV25-1 and TRBJ2-5, the complete variable domain reads EADIYQTPRYLVIGTGKKITLECSQTMGHDKMYWYQQDPGMELHLIHYSYGVNSTEKGDLSSESTVSRIRTEHFPLTLESARPSHTSQYLCASMTGNLKTQYFGPGTRLLVL.

The chain joins TRBV5-4 to TRBJ1-1, with D tentatively TRBD1 (5 bases). V was cut by 2 bases and J by 1 base, with 6 bases left in between. CDR3 size: 13 residues. Germline-derived CDR1 and CDR2 are SGHNT and YYREEE (reference sequence). CDR3 region: CASSFDRNTEAFF. Here the CDR3 DNA reads TGTGCCAGCAGCTTCGACAGGAACACTGAAGCTTTCTTT. The full variable domain, its missing parts supplied by reference TRBV5-4 and TRBJ1-1, is ETGVTQSPTHLIKTRGQQVTLRCSSQSGHNTVSWYQQALGQGPQFIFQYYREEENGRGNFPPRFSGLQFPNYSSELNVNALELDDSALYLCASSFDRNTEAFFGQGTRLTVV.

The chain carries TRBV5-3 and TRBJ2-7, with 9 bases identical to TRBD2. TRBV5-3 carries the ORF label, with uncertain function. V shed 0 bases, J shed 2 bases, and the junction held 3 bases outside the gene matches. CDR3 length equals 15 residues. The CDR3 DNA follows: TGTGCCAGAAGCTTGGGTGCGGGAGGGGCCTACGAGCAGTACTTC. It is translated as CARSLGAGGAYEQYF.

The chain joins TRBV7-9 to TRBJ2-3, with 8 bases fitting TRBD1. The CDR3 is 15 amino acids. Losses at the gene ends were 4 bases for V and 3 bases for J; bases not matched to a gene: 6. Germline CDR1 is SEHNR and CDR2 is FQNEAQ (reference sequence). CDR3 sequence (DNA): TGTGCCAGCAGCTGGGGACAGGTGGTTACAGATACGCAGTATTTT. It specifies CASSWGQVVTDTQYF.

V is TRBV7-8 and J is TRBJ1-1; unclear D gene. Trimming took 5 bases from V and 11 from J, leaving 21 bases between them. CDR3 length equals 14 residues. Germline CDR1 and CDR2: SGHVS and FQNEAQ. The CDR3 coding sequence is TGTGCCAGCAGCCTTACCCCCGGGGTTGGGTGGGCTTTCTTT. It codes for CASSLTPGVGWAFF. Looking up the rest from reference TRBV7-8 and TRBJ1-1 gives the full variable domain: GAGVSQSPRYKVAKRGQDVALRCDPISGHVSLFWYQQALGQGPEFLTYFQNEAQLDKSGLPSDRFFAERPEGSVSTLKIQRTQQEDSAVYLCASSLTPGVGWAFFGQGTRLTVV.

The chain uses TRBV30 and TRBJ1-3; 7 nucleotides align to TRBD1. The V gene's germline CDR1 is GTSNPN and CDR2 SVGIG (reference sequence). The CDR3 sequence is 15 residues long. The J segment lost 0 bases and the V segment lost 4 bases, leaving 6 bases of the junction unmatched. This chain's CDR3 is CAWTRDSYSGNTIYF. DNA of the CDR3: TGTGCCTGGACCCGGGACAGCTACTCTGGAAACACCATATATTTT.

V gene TRBV2 combines with J gene TRBJ1-5, with D possibly TRBD1 on 6 matching bases. The CDR3 length is 13 residues. V lost 5 bases and J 4 bases, leaving 9 bases between the germline ends. Per the germline V gene, CDR1 is SNHLY and CDR2 is FYNNEI. The CDR3 coding sequence is TGTGCCAGCAGTTACAGGGAGAATCAGCCCCAGCATTTT. The encoded protein is CASSYRENQPQHF.

The chain recombines TRBV30 with TRBJ1-1, with D hard to call. This CDR3 contains 13 residues. V dropped 0 bases and J dropped 7 bases, with 12 bases sitting between them. The V gene's germline CDR1 is GTSNPN and CDR2 SVGIG (reference sequence). In nucleotides, the CDR3 is TGTGCCTGGAGTGTCCGAGGGAGTAGTGAAGCTTTCTTT. It is translated as CAWSVRGSSEAFF.

The chain links TRBV5-6 to TRBJ1-1; maybe TRBD1 (5 bases). V lost 4 bases to trimming and J lost 2 bases, with 12 bases between them. The CDR3 covers 14 residues. Germline assignment: CDR1 SGHDT and CDR2 YYEEEE. CDR3: CASSPDTSNTEAFF. The CDR3 nucleotides read TGTGCCAGCAGCCCGGACACCTCAAACACTGAAGCTTTCTTT.

The chain recombines TRBV5-1 with TRBJ2-7; TRBD2 agrees at 7 bases. V lost 2 bases, J lost 6 bases, and 8 bases stayed unmatched. CDR3 size: 14 residues. The germline gives CDR1 SGHRS, CDR2 YFSETQ. In DNA, the CDR3 is TGCGCCAGCAGCTTTTGGGCGGGAGTAGGCGAGCAGTACTTC. This codes for CASSFWAGVGEQYF.

This chain links TRBV6-1 with TRBJ2-4; 7 bases fit TRBD1. The CDR3 is 15 amino acids. V shed 4 bases, J shed 6 bases, and the junction held 9 bases outside the gene matches. The germline V gene has CDR1 MNHNS and CDR2 SASEGT. The CDR3 protein is CASSAGDSHINIQYF. The CDR3 DNA is TGTGCCAGCAGTGCCGGGGACAGTCATATAAACATTCAGTACTTC.

CDR3 sequence: CASNRGSGANVLTF. CDR3 DNA sequence: TGTGCCAGCAACAGGGGATCTGGGGCCAACGTCCTGACTTTC. The chain employs TRBV28 and TRBJ2-6, with TRBD1 matching 7 bases. Germline V gives CDR1 MDHEN, CDR2 SYDVKM. J gave up 1 base and V 7 bases, and 1 base lay outside the gene matches. The CDR3 is 14 residues long.

The chain uses TRBV28 and TRBJ2-3; D remains ambiguous. Germline CDR1 MDHEN, CDR2 SYDVKM. V was shortened by 3 bases and J by 0 bases, with 10 bases between the two germline ends. The CDR3 consists of 15 residues. The DNA of the CDR3 is TGTGCCAGCAGTTTCGGAGCAATAAGCACAGATACGCAGTATTTT. The encoded protein is CASSFGAISTDTQYF.

J is TRBJ2-7 and V is TRBV7-9; D is possibly TRBD1 (6 bases). V lost 1 base and J 4 bases, leaving 14 bases between the germline ends. CDR1 and CDR2 from the germline V gene are SEHNR and FQNEAQ (reference sequence). The CDR3 length is 15 residues. The CDR3 region has the DNA TGTGCCAGCAGCTTAGAGGACAGAGGAAGTTACGAGCAGTACTTC. It is translated as CASSLEDRGSYEQYF.

The rearrangement links TRBV4-1 to TRBJ2-5, with TRBD2 matching 8 bases. This CDR3 spans 15 amino acids. Germline values: CDR1 MGHRA, CDR2 YSYEKL. V dropped 4 bases and J dropped 6; count of bases not matched to a gene: 10. The CDR3 region has the DNA TGCGCCAGCAGCCCACCGGGACTAGGGTCTAAGACCCAGTACTTC. As protein: CASSPPGLGSKTQYF.

This chain connects TRBV5-4 to TRBJ1-5; D is uncertain. This CDR3 is built from 13 residues. Germline V lookup: CDR1 SGHNT, CDR2 YYREEE (reference sequence). V was clipped by 0 bases and J by 4 bases, with 5 bases between them. In nucleotides, the CDR3 is TGTGCCAGCAGCTTGGGAGAGAATCAGCCCCAGCATTTT. It codes for CASSLGENQPQHF.